A selection of T cell receptor beta chains follows, all from one sample in a study of T cell changes during pregnancy in multiple sclerosis. Data came from immunoSEQ multiplex PCR; TCRdb stores just in-frame clones and leaves some out. The table shows tens of thousands of clones, with approximately 90% occurring only once. The material sequenced was CD4+ T cells from peripheral blood mononuclear cells, taken in the third trimester of pregnancy. The receptors were gathered from a female donor with multiple sclerosis, enrolled in a pregnancy study. CDR3s include the opening cysteine and the closing phenylalanine or tryptophan. D genes are given only for firm matches. Clone size is shown for a subset of rows, as once, few, many or a class of expanded clone.

V gene	J gene	clone size	D gene	CDR3 protein	CDR3 DNA
TRBV2	TRBJ2-4	.	TRBD2	CASRERTRLAKNIQYF	TGTGCCAGCAGGGAGAGGACTAGGCTAGCCAAAAACATTCAGTACTTC
TRBV5-1	TRBJ2-2	.	TRBD2	CASSLRTSGSGGELFF	TGCGCCAGCAGCTTGAGAACTAGCGGGAGTGGCGGGGAGCTGTTTTTT
TRBV5-6	TRBJ2-1	.	.	CASSPSWAPPSNEQFF	TGTGCCAGCAGCCCGAGTTGGGCACCGCCGTCGAATGAGCAGTTCTTC
TRBV19	TRBJ1-3	.	.	CASSVTGANQGNTIYF	TGTGCCAGTAGTGTAACAGGCGCGAACCAGGGAAACACCATATATTTT
TRBV19	TRBJ2-2	.	.	CASRSRRGQWNTGELFF	TGTGCCAGTAGATCACGCCGTGGACAGTGGAACACCGGGGAGCTGTTTTTT
TRBV29-1	TRBJ2-1	.	.	CSVDGPSSYNEQFF	TGCAGCGTTGATGGGCCAAGCTCCTACAATGAGCAGTTCTTC
TRBV19	TRBJ2-7	once	TRBD2	CASSTTILAGGPYEQYF	TGTGCCAGTAGTACCACGATCCTAGCGGGAGGCCCCTACGAGCAGTACTTC
TRBV7-9	TRBJ1-4	.	.	CASSFGEGQGKEKLFF	TGTGCCAGCAGCTTTGGGGAAGGGCAGGGGAAGGAAAAACTGTTTTTT
TRBV7-9	TRBJ1-2	once	TRBD1	CASSSQGAQGYTF	TGTGCCAGCAGCTCACAGGGGGCGCAGGGCTACACCTTC
TRBV19	TRBJ2-1	.	TRBD1	CASSTDRVYNEQFF	TGTGCCAGTAGTACAGACAGGGTCTACAATGAGCAGTTCTTC
TRBV7-2	TRBJ2-7	.	TRBD1	CASSLSGTVSYEQYF	TGTGCCAGCAGCTTATCGGGGACAGTCTCCTACGAGCAGTACTTC
TRBV11-1	TRBJ2-1	.	TRBD2	CASSTPAGGLYNEQFF	TGTGCCAGCAGCACCCCAGCGGGGGGACTTTACAATGAGCAGTTCTTC
TRBV7-8	TRBJ2-1	once	TRBD2	CASSLGLFRREDRPYNEQFF	TGTGCCAGCAGCTTAGGACTCTTTAGGCGGGAGGACCGTCCTTACAATGAGCAGTTCTTC
TRBV28	TRBJ2-7	.	TRBD1	CASRTPGQDFYEQYF	TGTGCCAGCAGGACTCCGGGACAGGACTTCTACGAGCAGTACTTC
TRBV25-1	TRBJ1-2	.	.	CASSESGLWGYTF	TGTGCCAGCAGTGAATCAGGGCTTTGGGGCTACACCTTC
TRBV5-1	TRBJ1-2	.	.	CASSLDRPREGYTF	TGCGCCAGCAGCTTGGATAGGCCAAGGGAGGGCTACACCTTC
TRBV18	TRBJ1-5	.	.	CASSPDGYSNQPQHF	TGTGCCAGCTCACCTGACGGGTATAGCAATCAGCCCCAGCATTTT
TRBV27	TRBJ2-2	.	.	CASSSRGGELFF	TGTGCCAGCAGTTCACGAGGCGGGGAGCTGTTTTTT
TRBV28	TRBJ1-1	.	TRBD1	CASSVSGGSTEAFF	TGTGCCAGCAGTGTCTCAGGGGGAAGCACTGAAGCTTTCTTT
TRBV12-5	TRBJ1-1	.	.	CASGYQGTRTEAFF	TGTGCTAGTGGTTACCAGGGTACGAGGACTGAAGCTTTCTTT
TRBV18	TRBJ1-4	few	.	CASSPMGPGHFNEKLFF	TGTGCCAGCTCACCAATGGGGCCGGGACACTTTAATGAAAAACTGTTTTTT
TRBV30	TRBJ2-3	.	.	CAWSRTGLGTDTQYF	TGTGCCTGGAGCCGAACAGGGTTGGGCACAGATACGCAGTATTTT
TRBV28	TRBJ2-5	.	TRBD2	CASRGGLGAKTQYF	TGTGCCAGCAGGGGGGGACTAGGCGCGAAGACCCAGTACTTC
TRBV30	TRBJ1-4	.	.	CARQGQGNEKLFF	TGTGCCCGCCAGGGGCAGGGGAATGAAAAACTGTTTTTT
TRBV2	TRBJ2-3	.	TRBD1	CASAGGAGDTQYF	TGTGCCAGTGCAGGGGGCGCGGGAGATACGCAGTATTTT
TRBV19	TRBJ2-3	.	TRBD2	CASSIITSGRTDTQYF	TGTGCCAGTAGTATTATAACTAGCGGGCGCACAGATACGCAGTATTTT
TRBV5-1	TRBJ1-2	.	TRBD1	CASSRTGGAEIYGYTF	TGCGCCAGCAGCCGGACAGGGGGCGCCGAGATTTATGGCTACACCTTC
TRBV7-6	TRBJ2-2	.	.	CASSSAGTSNTGELFF	TGTGCCAGCAGCTCCGCCGGTACTTCGAACACCGGGGAGCTGTTTTTT
TRBV5-1	TRBJ1-3	.	TRBD1	CASSLTTGGNTIYF	TGCGCCAGCAGCTTGACGACAGGGGGAAACACCATATATTTT
TRBV6-1	TRBJ2-5	.	.	CASSEVLYRVRGQETQYF	TGTGCCAGCAGTGAAGTATTGTACAGGGTAAGGGGCCAAGAGACCCAGTACTTC
TRBV23-1	TRBJ1-1	.	TRBD1	CASSQSSRGAFF	TGCGCCAGCAGTCAATCGAGCAGGGGGGCTTTCTTT
TRBV30	TRBJ1-5	.	.	CAWGDRSPGPQHF	TGTGCCTGGGGAGACAGGTCCCCCGGGCCCCAGCATTTT
TRBV5-6	TRBJ2-7	.	.	CASSTPFGGGLYEQYF	TGTGCCAGCAGCACCCCTTTTGGGGGGGGCCTCTACGAGCAGTACTTC
TRBV28	TRBJ1-2	.	TRBD1	CASSSSSGTGHGYTF	TGTGCCAGCAGTTCGTCCTCCGGGACAGGGCATGGCTACACCTTC
TRBV30	TRBJ1-5	.	.	CAWSRQVGGNQPQHF	TGTGCCTGGAGTCGGCAGGTTGGTGGCAATCAGCCCCAGCATTTT
TRBV10-3	TRBJ2-5	.	TRBD2	CAISPGLAGGKETQYF	TGTGCCATCAGCCCCGGACTAGCGGGAGGGAAGGAGACCCAGTACTTC
TRBV7-6	TRBJ2-1	.	TRBD2	CASSALAGGLLGDEQFF	TGTGCCAGCAGCGCACTAGCGGGGGGGCTCTTGGGTGATGAGCAGTTCTTC
TRBV7-8	TRBJ2-7	many	TRBD1	CASSPGTARYEQYF	TGTGCCAGCAGCCCGGGGACAGCCCGCTACGAGCAGTACTTC
TRBV6-4	TRBJ2-5	.	.	CASSARQGETQYF	TGTGCCAGCAGCGCTCGGCAGGGGGAGACCCAGTACTTC
TRBV28	TRBJ1-2	.	.	CASTQSISRRVRPYGYTF	TGTGCCAGCACCCAATCTATATCGAGGAGGGTAAGGCCTTATGGCTACACCTTC